The 29 T cell receptor beta chains reported below all come from one sample, sequenced in a study of cytomegalovirus exposure and HLA in healthy donors. With 60 Vbeta and 13 Jbeta primers, the PCR was carried out. Assay: immunoSEQ multiplex PCR; the TCRdb copy retains only in-frame clones and omits some. The data hold approximately 190,000 clones, with around 80% observed a single time. Sequences were obtained from PBMCs. The receptors were sampled from a young woman in good health and CMV-seropositive.

This chain links TRBV5-6 with TRBJ1-3, with D tentatively TRBD1 (5 bases). V was shortened by 1 base and J by 2 bases, with 7 bases between the two germline ends. Germline V gene lookup returns CDR1 SGHDT and CDR2 YYEEEE. CDR3 length: 14 amino acids. CDR3 DNA: TGTGCCAGCAGCTTGCGGGGGGCTGGAAACACCATATATTTT. It encodes CASSLRGAGNTIYF. Combining the CDR3 with reference TRBV5-6 and TRBJ1-3 gives the whole variable domain DAGVTQSPTHLIKTRGQQVTLRCSPKSGHDTVSWYQQALGQGPQFIFQYYEEEERQRGNFPDRFSGHQFPNYSSELNVNALLLGDSALYLCASSLRGAGNTIYFGEGSWLTVV.

This chain connects TRBV4-2 to TRBJ1-2; D unclear. The germline V and J ends were trimmed by 1 base and 5 bases, with 17 bases remaining between them. This CDR3 contains 16 residues. The germline V gene encodes CDR1 LGHNA and CDR2 YNFKEQ. In nucleotides, the CDR3 is TGTGCCAGCAGCCAAGTTGCGCGGGTTCGTCAGTATGGCTACACCTTC. Its protein is CASSQVARVRQYGYTF.

The chain links TRBV10-2 to TRBJ2-2; 8 bases align to TRBD2. CDR1 is WSHSY and CDR2 is SAAADI in the germline V gene. Trimming at V came to 3 bases and at J to 1 base, leaving 4 bases not matched to a gene. The CDR3 spans 16 residues. DNA for the CDR3: TGCGCCAGCAGTGATGTAAGCGGGGGGAACACCGGGGAGCTGTTTTTT. It codes for CASSDVSGGNTGELFF.

As DNA, the CDR3 is TGTGCCAGCAGCGGAGCTAGCGGGGGGTACCAAGAGACCCAGTACTTC. Translated, it gives CASSGASGGYQETQYF. The rearrangement joins TRBV11-3 to TRBJ2-5; 11 bases map to TRBD2. CDR3 length: 16 amino acids. The germline V gene has CDR1 SGHNT and CDR2 YENEEA. V dropped 5 bases and J dropped 0; count of bases not matched to a gene: 5.

The chain carries TRBV7-9 and TRBJ1-6; 8 bases align to TRBD1. Per the germline V gene, CDR1 is SEHNR and CDR2 is FQNEAQ (reference sequence). This CDR3 has 14 residues. The V and J ends lost 0 bases and 12 bases, in that order; junction bases with no gene match: 4. In DNA form, the CDR3 reads TGTGCCAGCAGCTTAGCTAACGGACAGGGACCCCTCCACTTT. It specifies CASSLANGQGPLHF.

This chain links TRBV6-4 with TRBJ2-2, with TRBD2 as a possible D gene (7 bases). Germline V CDR1 and CDR2: MRHNA, SNTAGT. This CDR3 contains 15 residues. V lost 5 bases, J lost 5 bases, and 15 bases lay in between. The CDR3 DNA follows: TGTGCCAGCAGTCGAGGGGGGGCTGAGACCGGGGAGCTGTTTTTT. Translation: CASSRGGAETGELFF.

This clone appeared once. This chain joins TRBV9 and TRBJ2-2; D not resolved. CDR1 and CDR2 from the germline V gene are SGDLS and YYNGEE. V was shortened by 3 bases and J by 5 bases, with 8 bases between the two germline ends. CDR3 size: 13 residues. The CDR3 reads CASSGRRTGELFF. DNA of the CDR3: TGTGCCAGCAGCGGTCGGCGGACCGGGGAGCTGTTTTTT.

The rearrangement uses TRBV4-1 and TRBJ1-2; 7 bases agree with TRBD1. CDR3 length: 17 residues. V shed 1 base and J 2 bases; nucleotides not matched to a gene: 10. CDR1 MGHRA and CDR2 YSYEKL come from the germline V gene. The CDR3 spells CASSQGWKGALNYGYTF. The CDR3 DNA follows: TGCGCCAGCAGCCAAGGGTGGAAGGGGGCACTCAACTATGGCTACACCTTC.

The chain joins TRBV27 to TRBJ2-7; 10 bases map to TRBD1. The CDR3 consists of 12 residues. Germline V gene sequence: CDR1 MNHEY, CDR2 SMNVEV (reference sequence). V shed 8 bases and J 7 bases; nucleotides not matched to a gene: 5. The CDR3 region has the DNA TGTGCCAGCGGGACAGGGGCTCGGGAGCAGTACGTC. Encoded protein: CASGTGAREQYV.

The rearrangement uses TRBV7-8 and TRBJ2-5; D possibly corresponds to TRBD1 (6 bases). The CDR3 extends over 14 amino acids. V was trimmed by 2 bases and J by 5 bases, leaving 12 bases between them. Germline CDR1 and CDR2: SGHVS and FQNEAQ. The CDR3 coding sequence is TGTGCCAGCAGCTTAAGCAGGGGTTGGGAGACCCAGTACTTC. Translation: CASSLSRGWETQYF. Variable domain in full (rest from reference TRBV7-8 and TRBJ2-5): GAGVSQSPRYKVAKRGQDVALRCDPISGHVSLFWYQQALGQGPEFLTYFQNEAQLDKSGLPSDRFFAERPEGSVSTLKIQRTQQEDSAVYLCASSLSRGWETQYFGPGTRLLVL.

The chain uses TRBV5-5 and TRBJ1-6, with D tentatively TRBD1 (6 bases). The V gene's germline CDR1 is SGHKS and CDR2 YYEKEE (reference sequence). The CDR3 is 15 residues long. V gave up 7 bases and J gave up 0 bases, with 11 bases separating them. Here the CDR3 reads CASLTGLSYNSPLHF. The CDR3 nucleotides read TGTGCCAGCCTGACAGGTCTCTCCTATAATTCACCCCTCCACTTT.

V gene TRBV19 combines with J gene TRBJ1-5, with D hard to call. The CDR3 covers 12 residues. V dropped 5 bases and J dropped 5 bases, with 7 bases sitting between them. Germline CDR1 reads LNHDA; CDR2 reads SQIVND (reference sequence). The CDR3 bases are TGTGCCAGTAGTCCGGGATATCAGCCCCAGCATTTT. Translated, it gives CASSPGYQPQHF.

V and J are TRBV7-9 and TRBJ1-1; 7 bases align to TRBD1. V was pared by 4 bases and J by 6 bases, with 11 bases of the junction left unmatched. Germline V lookup: CDR1 SEHNR, CDR2 FQNEAQ (reference sequence). The CDR3 sequence is 15 residues long. CDR3 loop: CASSSLLGGVAEAFF. The CDR3 nucleotides read TGTGCCAGCAGCTCCCTGTTAGGGGGCGTCGCTGAAGCTTTCTTT.

The rearrangement joins TRBV5-6 to TRBJ2-1; 7 positions agree with TRBD2. Looked up from germline, CDR1 is SGHDT and CDR2 is YYEEEE. Losses at the gene ends were 3 bases for V and 6 bases for J; bases not matched to a gene: 9. CDR3 size: 15 residues. The CDR3 is CASSSLGLDFNEQFF. The CDR3 DNA follows: TGTGCCAGCAGCTCCCTAGGACTAGACTTCAATGAGCAGTTCTTC.

The rearrangement joins TRBV7-9 to TRBJ2-5; 8 nucleotides match TRBD1. Matching the DNA end better, TRBJ2-7 makes the J call doubtful. The CDR3 is made up of 12 amino acids. The germline gives CDR1 SEHNR, CDR2 FQNEAQ (reference sequence). CDR3 amino acids: CASSFDRGEQYF. The CDR3 DNA follows: TGTGCCAGCAGCTTTGACAGGGGCGAGCAGTACTTC.

This chain uses TRBV5-1 with TRBJ2-5; 9 bases are a match to TRBD2. The trim removed 4 bases at V and 3 bases at J, leaving 7 bases unmatched. This CDR3 is 15 amino acids long. Germline values: CDR1 SGHRS, CDR2 YFSETQ. The CDR3 DNA reads TGCGCCAGCAGCCCCTCTGCTAGCGGGGAAGAGACCCAGTACTTC. Translated: CASSPSASGEETQYF.

The gene calls are TRBV7-9 and TRBJ2-5; 8 positions agree with TRBD2. V shed 5 bases and J 5 bases; nucleotides not matched to a gene: 13. Germline-derived CDR1 and CDR2 are SEHNR and FQNEAQ (reference sequence). The CDR3 length is 16 residues. CDR3 region: CASSPFLAGGSETQYF. In nucleotides, the CDR3 is TGTGCCAGCAGCCCCTTTCTGGCGGGGGGCTCGGAGACCCAGTACTTC.

The CDR3 spells CASSATGVSYNEQFF. The CDR3 DNA reads as TGTGCCAGCAGTGCTACAGGGGTCTCCTACAATGAGCAGTTCTTC. The rearrangement links TRBV6-1 to TRBJ2-1; 7 bases match TRBD1. V lost 4 bases and J lost 0; bases outside the gene matches: 3. This CDR3 contains 15 residues. Germline V gene data show CDR1 as MNHNS and CDR2 as SASEGT.

V gene TRBV19 combines with J gene TRBJ1-4; D call uncertain. The CDR3 loop spans 15 amino acids. CDR1 and CDR2 from the germline V gene are LNHDA and SQIVND (reference sequence). V lost 5 bases and J 0 bases, leaving 10 bases between the germline ends. In DNA, the CDR3 is TGTGCCAGTAGTGGTCACAGTGCAACTAATGAAAAACTGTTTTTT. As protein: CASSGHSATNEKLFF.

The chain is built from TRBV6-5 and TRBJ2-7; D remains unclear. CDR3 size: 13 residues. V was pared by 5 bases and J by 4 bases, with 12 bases between. CDR1 is MNHEY, CDR2 SVGAGI, per germline. The CDR3 coding sequence is TGTGCCAGCAGTGACACGAGCCTTTACGAGCAGTACGTC. The encoded protein is CASSDTSLYEQYV.

The chain combines TRBV15 with TRBJ2-7; 8 positions match TRBD1. Germline trimming cut 0 bases from V and 8 bases from J; bases unmatched to any gene: 18. Germline-derived CDR1 and CDR2 are LNHNV and YYDKDF (reference sequence). There are 18 residues in the CDR3. The CDR3 here is CATSRDRGAGQGNTKQYV. The CDR3 DNA follows: TGTGCCACCAGCAGAGATAGGGGCGCTGGACAGGGAAATACGAAGCAGTACGTC.

About this clone: At one end, the junction sequence differs from germline, possibly due to a read error. V is TRBV7-7 and J is TRBJ2-3; 7 nucleotides agree with TRBD2. CDR1 is SSHAT, CDR2 FNYEAQ, per germline (reference sequence). The CDR3 loop spans 15 amino acids. As DNA, the CDR3 is TGTGCTAGCAGCTTGGGGGACTACTACACAGATACGCAGTATTTT. The encoded protein is CASSLGDYYTDTQYF.

This rearrangement joins TRBV7-8 to TRBJ1-6, with D perhaps matching TRBD1 (6 bases). V was cut by 2 bases and J by 3 bases, with 17 bases left in between. This CDR3 is built from 18 residues. The germline gives CDR1 SGHVS, CDR2 FQNEAQ. The CDR3 loop is CASSLLTGMGFYNSPLHF. The CDR3 bases are TGTGCCAGCAGCTTACTAACAGGGATGGGTTTCTATAATTCACCCCTCCACTTT.

J is TRBJ1-6 and V is TRBV28; a possible D gene is TRBD1 (5 bases). Germline CDR1 MDHEN, CDR2 SYDVKM. This CDR3 spans 14 amino acids. The V and J ends lost 4 bases and 6 bases respectively, with 10 bases between them. The CDR3 protein is CASSSPGGNSPLHF. The CDR3, as DNA: TGTGCCAGCAGTTCCCCCGGGGGTAATTCACCCCTCCACTTT.

V gene TRBV2 combines with J gene TRBJ2-2, with 8 bases matching TRBD1. With V trimmed by 8 bases and J by 3 bases, 8 bases remained unmatched. The CDR3 runs to 15 residues. CDR1 is SNHLY, CDR2 FYNNEI, per germline. The CDR3 reads CASVWTGSYTGELFF. DNA of the CDR3: TGTGCCAGCGTGTGGACAGGGTCGTACACCGGGGAGCTGTTTTTT. The whole variable domain, filled in from reference TRBV2 and TRBJ2-2, reads EPEVTQTPSHQVTQMGQEVILRCVPISNHLYFYWYRQILGQKVEFLVSFYNNEISEKSEIFDDQFSVERPDGSNFTLKIRSTKLEDSAMYFCASVWTGSYTGELFFGEGSRLTVL.

The chain links TRBV5-8 to TRBJ1-4, with TRBD1 identical over 8 bases. Germline V gene sequence: CDR1 SGHTS, CDR2 YDEGEE. CDR3 length: 13 amino acids. Trimming cost V 2 bases and J 7 bases; bases outside gene matches: 1. The CDR3, as DNA: TGTGCCAGCAGCTTTGACAGGGGTGAAAAACTGTTTTTT. Amino acids: CASSFDRGEKLFF.

This chain uses TRBV12-5 with TRBJ2-3; D possibly corresponds to TRBD1 (6 bases). CDR3 length: 16 residues. Looked up from germline, CDR1 is LGHNT and CDR2 is FRNRAP. V was clipped by 2 bases and J by 2 bases, with 14 bases between them. The CDR3 here is CASGLPGQRPTDTQYF. The CDR3 DNA reads as TGTGCTAGTGGTTTGCCTGGACAGAGGCCCACAGATACGCAGTATTTT.

This chain uses TRBV4-1 with TRBJ1-6; 8 nucleotides line up with TRBD1. Germline lookup yields CDR1 MGHRA and CDR2 YSYEKL. With 3 bases clipped from V and 7 bases from J, the junction kept 5 bases outside the gene matches. The CDR3 runs to 15 residues. CDR3 sequence (DNA): TGCGCCAGCAGCCAGGCCGGGACAGGCAATTCACCCCTCCACTTT. Protein sequence: CASSQAGTGNSPLHF.

The V call is TRBV7-3, the J call TRBJ2-5; 14 bases map to TRBD2. V gave up 5 bases and J gave up 5 bases; unmatched junction bases: 4. Germline V CDR1 and CDR2: SGHTA, FQGTGA. This CDR3 is 15 amino acids long. The CDR3 region has the DNA TGTGCCAGCAGCCCGGGACTAGCGGGGGTCGAGACCCAGTACTTC. Its translation: CASSPGLAGVETQYF. Full variable domain (rest looked up from reference TRBV7-3 and TRBJ2-5): GAGVSQTPSNKVTEKGKYVELRCDPISGHTALYWYRQSLGQGPEFLIYFQGTGAADDSGLPNDRFFAVRPEGSVSTLKIQRTERGDSAVYLCASSPGLAGVETQYFGPGTRLLVL.